The 8 T cell receptor beta chains below come from one sample, sequenced in a study of blood T cell repertoires in COVID-19. Repertoires were generated with immunoSEQ multiplex PCR, while TCRdb's copy carries only in-frame clones and drops some. The sample contains roughly 140,000 clones, 65% to 80% of which appear only once. Sequenced sample: peripheral blood. Receptors originate from a man in his fifties or sixties with acute or convalescent COVID-19.

This clone was found once. This CDR3 reads CASSRPGKVTRYEQYF. CDR3 bases: TGTGCCAGCAGTCGACCGGGGAAAGTTACTCGCTACGAGCAGTACTTC. V gene TRBV28 combines with J gene TRBJ2-7; weak D call: TRBD2 (5 bases). The CDR3 extends over 16 amino acids. Trimming removed 5 bases at V and 3 bases at J, with 20 bases between. Germline CDR1 and CDR2: MDHEN and SYDVKM.

The table lists this clone with a few counts. The chain couples TRBV6-6 to TRBJ1-5; tentative D call: TRBD1 (5 bases). Trimming took 0 bases from V and 0 from J, leaving 9 bases between them. Germline CDR1 and CDR2: MNHNY and SVGAGI (reference sequence). The CDR3 extends over 16 amino acids. The CDR3 reads CASSYSTALSNQPQHF. The CDR3 DNA follows: TGTGCCAGCAGTTACTCGACAGCGCTTAGCAATCAGCCCCAGCATTTT.

This rearrangement joins TRBV28 to TRBJ1-5; 10 bases map to TRBD1. The CDR3 covers 16 residues. With 10 bases clipped from V and 5 bases from J, the junction kept 14 bases outside the gene matches. Germline V gene lookup returns CDR1 MDHEN and CDR2 SYDVKM. CDR3 region: CATRSGQGGFYQPQHF. The CDR3 nucleotides are TGTGCCACCAGATCCGGACAGGGGGGATTTTATCAGCCCCAGCATTTT.

The chain joins TRBV28 to TRBJ2-7, with TRBD2 matching 7 bases. V shed 5 bases, J shed 7 bases, and the junction held 14 bases outside the gene matches. CDR1 is MDHEN and CDR2 is SYDVKM in the germline V gene. The CDR3 contains 15 residues. In DNA form, the CDR3 reads TGTGCCAGCAGTCAATTTGTTAACCTGGGGGGGGAGCAGTACTTC. This gives the protein CASSQFVNLGGEQYF.

J is TRBJ2-5 and V is TRBV3-1 (or the pseudogene TRBV3-2), with D possibly TRBD2 on 5 matching bases. Trimming removed 11 bases from V and 5 bases from J, with 18 bases in between. Germline CDR1 reads LGHDT; CDR2 reads YNNKEL (reference sequence). The CDR3 is made up of 13 amino acids. CDR3 bases: TGTGCCTGCCAGAACCACGGAGGCGAGACCCAGTACTTC. The encoded protein is CACQNHGGETQYF.

This chain links TRBV6-5 with TRBJ1-1, with a weak D call TRBD1 (5 bases). The CDR3 runs 14 residues. Trimming shortened V by 3 bases and J by 2 bases, and 10 bases separated the two germline ends. Germline assignment: CDR1 MNHEY and CDR2 SVGAGI. CDR3 nucleotides: TGTGCCAGCAGTTATCAGGGATCAAACACTGAAGCTTTCTTT. It yields the protein CASSYQGSNTEAFF.

V gene TRBV4-1 combines with J gene TRBJ2-7, with TRBD2 matching over 14 bases. This CDR3 comprises 15 residues. Per germline, CDR1 MGHRA and CDR2 YSYEKL. Losses at the gene ends were 5 bases for V and 4 bases for J; bases not matched to a gene: 4. CDR3 protein: CASSMGLAGVYEQYF. The CDR3 bases are TGCGCCAGCAGCATGGGACTAGCGGGAGTTTACGAGCAGTACTTC.

The chain uses TRBV3-1 (or the pseudogene TRBV3-2) and TRBJ2-5, with 12 bases matching TRBD2. The V gene's germline CDR1 is LGHDT and CDR2 YNNKEL (reference sequence). Losses at the gene ends were 3 bases for V and 5 bases for J; bases not matched to a gene: 4. The CDR3 length is 15 residues. The chain's CDR3 is CASSQTSGSGETQYF. As DNA, the CDR3 is TGTGCCAGCAGCCAGACTAGCGGGAGCGGGGAGACCCAGTACTTC.